Sequencing of this TCR beta chain was carried out in a study of cytomegalovirus exposure and HLA in healthy donors. This clone was recorded once. What it binds is not known. A multiplex PCR was run with 60 Vbeta primers and 13 Jbeta primers. Sequencing used immunoSEQ multiplex PCR; TCRdb keeps in-frame clones, though not all of them. Among around 150,000 clones, around 84% were seen once, and the ten largest hold nearly 8.5%. Overall study findings and caveats: Listed as cytomegalovirus-associated were around 160 TCR beta chains. There were some public TCRs occurring in many donors, but most TCR sequences were rare. An observed cluster of highly shared sequence variants was recorded as a likely sequencing artifact. Earlier findings revealed that most TCR beta V segments proved productive either about 90% or about 30% of the time.

The V end lost 1 base, the J end lost 7 bases, and 8 bases lay between the germline ends. The CDR3 contains 13 residues. CDR1 and CDR2 (germline): SGHRS, YFSETQ. The TCR was taken from a male donor in good health and CMV-seropositive. The V and J genes are TRBV5-1 and TRBJ2-2, with D perhaps matching TRBD2 (5 bases). The sequencing input was PBMCs. CDR3 nucleotide sequence: TGCGCCAGCAGCTTGCACGAGGGCGGGGAGCTGTTTTTT. Translating it yields CASSLHEGGELFF.